Given below is one T cell receptor beta chain in context. Unmatched junction bases numbered 7, after V lost 3 bases and J lost 5 bases. The V gene's germline CDR1 is LNHDA and CDR2 SQIVND (reference sequence). The CDR3 is 16 residues long. This sample is part of a study of blood T cell repertoires in COVID-19. Study information: The United States, Italy and Spain supplied acute and convalescent COVID-19 samples. PBMCs, B-cell-depleted T cells, or T cells were the source of the cDNA or gDNA that made up the material.

Per the original data handling: By means of reference gene primer amplification, nucleated cell counts were estimated. Repertoires were generated with immunoSEQ multiplex PCR, while TCRdb's copy carries only in-frame clones and drops some. The V and J calls and clone size were taken over from that table, and D and trimming were inferred from the DNA. The sample consists of under 200,000 clones, around four fifths of them appearing once. V is TRBV19 and J is TRBJ2-6; 7 nucleotides line up with TRBD1. The sample was peripheral blood. This receptor was obtained from a young man with active or convalescent COVID-19. The CDR3 spells CASSINRGQRANVLTF. The CDR3 coding sequence is TGTGCCAGTAGTATTAACAGGGGCCAACGGGCCAACGTCCTGACTTTC.